These T cell receptor beta chains were read from a single sample in a study of blood T cell repertoires in COVID-19. The protocol was immunoSEQ multiplex PCR, while the TCRdb copy is restricted to in-frame clones and leaves out a portion. The sample contains 490,000 or so clones, 88% of which appear only once. Sequencing was done on a sample of PBMCs or T cells enriched from blood (not recorded which). These receptors were obtained from a woman aged 55-69 years who had recovered from COVID-19. Both conserved end residues are part of each CDR3.

TRBV5-1 CASSSHRDRGRGLAKNIQYF
TRBV3-1/TRBV3-2 CASTIIGVGEAFF
TRBV6-5 CASIVGGKSEAFF
TRBV5-5 CASSLAGAASTEAFF
TRBV5-1 CATSSAVGNTEAFF
TRBV5-4 CASSSPGAEQYF
TRBV4-1 CASSQGRLARIYNEQFF
TRBV10-3 CAISRVRGTEDTDTQYF
TRBV9 CASSGPSGANYGYTF
TRBV30 CAWSAGAGGIAKNIQYF
TRBV5-1 CASSLGTGGIKLFF
TRBV2 CASRIYSSRPQKLFF
TRBV10-2 CAGQRTGEEGNQPQHF
TRBV2 CASSPTGGDTIYF
TRBV29-1 CSIAPGGAGDTQYF
TRBV20-1 CSASEDRYTEAFF
TRBV2 CASSRTGTYEQYF
TRBV6-5 CASSYGPWTYEQYF
TRBV20-1 CSASRGNTEAFF
TRBV11-2 CASSTYRGQSSYEQYF
TRBV5-1 CASSLGTADVSGNTIYF
TRBV5-1 CASSFTYANTGELFF
TRBV5-6 CASSLSSGVTDTQYF
TRBV18 CASSHDRVLNTEAFF
TRBV9 CASSAELAGGRYEQYF
TRBV19 CASSRSRVAGLYGYTF
TRBV6-5 CASSRGTEAFF
TRBV5-1 CASSFRQNEAFF
TRBV18 CASSPPTSGAKTQYF
TRBV3-1/TRBV3-2 CASSPHGAGVSYNEQFF
TRBV7-9 CASSFLELFF
TRBV12-5 CASGLPTGETQYF
TRBV2 CASSEAGVIEAFF
TRBV30 CAWSVQGAGANVLTF
TRBV5-1 CASSLAAGGSGEQFF
TRBV5-4 CASHPLTSGGATGELFF
TRBV2 CASSDRRGTEAFF
TRBV12-3/TRBV12-4 CASSTGTAEKLFF
TRBV6-6 CASSLLAGERTDTQYF
TRBV24-1 CATSDSSGTHTGELFF
TRBV2 CASSYTSGAYNEQFF
TRBV30 CAWSVRPTGIGYTF
TRBV12-3/TRBV12-4 CASSPGRYNEQFF
TRBV12-3/TRBV12-4 CASSLTGPAEAFF
TRBV5-1 CASSLGSSGGMDTQYF
TRBV12-3/TRBV12-4 CASSTGPAGELFF
TRBV11-2 CASSFEGRRVAGELFF
TRBV15 CATSNRVNVDRYYGYTF
TRBV14 CASSQAGTPTLYGYTF
TRBV11-2 CASSPARANTGELFF
TRBV24-1 CATSDSGRGSNQPQHF
TRBV3-1/TRBV3-2 CASTLAGDTQYF
TRBV14 CASSQVGEGGKQFF
TRBV30 CAWMVAETQYF
TRBV5-1 CASSWTPAGTLNIDNYGYTF
TRBV9 CASSVGTVSTDTQYF
TRBV20-1 CSARIRTEAFF
TRBV12-3/TRBV12-4 CASSRSRAAAFF